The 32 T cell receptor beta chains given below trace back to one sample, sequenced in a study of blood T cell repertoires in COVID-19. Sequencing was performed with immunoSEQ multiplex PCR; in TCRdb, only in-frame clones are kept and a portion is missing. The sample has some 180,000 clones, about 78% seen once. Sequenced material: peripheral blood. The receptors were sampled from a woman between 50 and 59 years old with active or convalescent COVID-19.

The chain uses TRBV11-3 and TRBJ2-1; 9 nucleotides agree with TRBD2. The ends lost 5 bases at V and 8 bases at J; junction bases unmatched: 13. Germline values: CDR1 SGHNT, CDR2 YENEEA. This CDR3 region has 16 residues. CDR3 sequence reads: CASSPSWPSGDYEQFF. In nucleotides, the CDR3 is TGTGCCAGCAGCCCCTCATGGCCTAGCGGGGATTATGAGCAGTTCTTC.

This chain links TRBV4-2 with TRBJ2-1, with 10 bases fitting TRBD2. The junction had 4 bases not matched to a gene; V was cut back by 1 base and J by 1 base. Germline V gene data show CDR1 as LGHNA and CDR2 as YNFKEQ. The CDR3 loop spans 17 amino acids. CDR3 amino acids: CASSQGTAGGSYNEQFF. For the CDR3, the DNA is TGTGCCAGCAGCCAAGGGACAGCGGGAGGGTCCTACAATGAGCAGTTCTTC.

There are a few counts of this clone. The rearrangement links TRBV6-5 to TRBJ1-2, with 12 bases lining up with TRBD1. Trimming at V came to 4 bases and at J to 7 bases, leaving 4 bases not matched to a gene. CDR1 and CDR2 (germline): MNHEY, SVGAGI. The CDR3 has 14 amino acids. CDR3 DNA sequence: TGTGCCAGCAGTTCGGGACAGGGGGCGCTTGGCTACACCTTC. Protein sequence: CASSSGQGALGYTF.

This CDR3 is CASSQEAAGDAKNIQYF. The CDR3 nucleotides read TGCGCCAGCAGCCAAGAGGCAGCGGGAGATGCCAAAAACATTCAGTACTTC. The gene calls are TRBV4-1 and TRBJ2-4; TRBD2 matches 8 bases. Germline assignment: CDR1 MGHRA and CDR2 YSYEKL. CDR3 length: 17 residues. The trim removed 0 bases at V and 1 base at J, leaving 5 bases unmatched.

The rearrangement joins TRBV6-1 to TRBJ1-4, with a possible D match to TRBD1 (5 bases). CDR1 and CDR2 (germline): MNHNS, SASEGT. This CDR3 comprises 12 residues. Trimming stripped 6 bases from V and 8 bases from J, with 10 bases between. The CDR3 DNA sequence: TGTGCCAGCAGCCGGGGGAAGGAAAAACTGTTTTTT. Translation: CASSRGKEKLFF.

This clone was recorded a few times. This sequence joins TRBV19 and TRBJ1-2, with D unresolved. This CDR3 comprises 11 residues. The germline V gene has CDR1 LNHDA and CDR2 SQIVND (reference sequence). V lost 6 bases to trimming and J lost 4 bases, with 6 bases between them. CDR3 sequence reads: CASRTVYGYTF. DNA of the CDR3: TGTGCCAGTAGAACAGTCTATGGCTACACCTTC. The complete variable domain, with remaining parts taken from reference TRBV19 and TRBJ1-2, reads DGGITQSPKYLFRKEGQNVTLSCEQNLNHDAMYWYRQDPGQGLRLIYYSQIVNDFQKGDIAEGYSVSREKKESFPLTVTSAQKNPTAFYLCASRTVYGYTFGSGTRLTVV.

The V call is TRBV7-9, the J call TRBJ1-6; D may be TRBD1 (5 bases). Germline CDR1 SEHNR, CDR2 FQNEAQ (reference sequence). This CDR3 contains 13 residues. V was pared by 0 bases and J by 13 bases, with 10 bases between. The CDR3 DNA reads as TGTGCCAGCAGCTTAGCCAGGGAGGAGCCCCTCCACTTT. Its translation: CASSLAREEPLHF.

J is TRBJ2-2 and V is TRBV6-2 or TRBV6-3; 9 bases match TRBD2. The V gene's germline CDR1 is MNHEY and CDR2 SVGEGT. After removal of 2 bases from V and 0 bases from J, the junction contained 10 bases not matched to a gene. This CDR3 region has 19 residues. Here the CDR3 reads CASSYRVAGDRANTGELFF. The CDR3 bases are TGTGCCAGCAGTTACAGAGTAGCGGGAGACCGCGCGAACACCGGGGAGCTGTTTTTT.

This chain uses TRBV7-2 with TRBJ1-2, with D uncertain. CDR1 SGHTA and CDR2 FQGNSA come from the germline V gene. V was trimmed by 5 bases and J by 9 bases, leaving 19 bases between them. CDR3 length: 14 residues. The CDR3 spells CASSPAAFSRSYTF. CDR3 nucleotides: TGTGCCAGCAGCCCGGCGGCTTTTAGTAGGAGCTACACCTTC.

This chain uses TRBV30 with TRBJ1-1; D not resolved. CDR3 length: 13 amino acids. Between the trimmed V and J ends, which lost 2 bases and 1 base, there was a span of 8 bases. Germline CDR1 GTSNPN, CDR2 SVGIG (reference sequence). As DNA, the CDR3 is TGTGCCTGGAGTTTAAACTCGAACACTGAAGCTTTCTTT. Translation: CAWSLNSNTEAFF.

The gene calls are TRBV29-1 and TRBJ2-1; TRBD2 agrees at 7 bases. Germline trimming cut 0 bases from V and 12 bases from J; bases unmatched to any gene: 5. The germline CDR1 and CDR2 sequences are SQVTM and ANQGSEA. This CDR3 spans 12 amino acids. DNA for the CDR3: TGCAGCGTTGAAGATCGAGGGAGGGGGCAGTTCTTC. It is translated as CSVEDRGRGQFF.

CDR3: CASRPGQGLGTF. CDR3 bases: TGTGCCAGCAGGCCAGGACAGGGATTGGGCACCTTC. The chain recombines TRBV12-3 or TRBV12-4 with TRBJ1-2, with 8 bases identical to TRBD1. The CDR3 extends over 12 amino acids. Trimming removed 6 bases from V and 13 bases from J; junction bases left unmatched: 10.

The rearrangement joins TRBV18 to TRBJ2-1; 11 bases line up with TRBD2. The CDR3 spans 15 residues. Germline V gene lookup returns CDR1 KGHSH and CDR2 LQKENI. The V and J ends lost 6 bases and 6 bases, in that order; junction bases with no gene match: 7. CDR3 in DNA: TGTGCCAGCTCCAATAGCGGGAGGGCCGTCAATGAGCAGTTCTTC. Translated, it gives CASSNSGRAVNEQFF.

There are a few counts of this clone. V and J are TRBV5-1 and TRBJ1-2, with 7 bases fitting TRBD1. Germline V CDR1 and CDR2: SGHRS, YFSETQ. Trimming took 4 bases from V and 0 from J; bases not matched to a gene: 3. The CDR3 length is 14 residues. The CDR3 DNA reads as TGCGCCAGCAGCCCGGGACAGTCTAACTATGGCTACACCTTC. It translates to CASSPGQSNYGYTF.

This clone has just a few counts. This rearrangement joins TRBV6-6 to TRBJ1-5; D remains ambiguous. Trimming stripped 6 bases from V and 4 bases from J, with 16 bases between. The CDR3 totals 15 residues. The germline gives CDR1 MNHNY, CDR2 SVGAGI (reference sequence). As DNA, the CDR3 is TGTGCCAGCAGACCCAAAGACACGCAAAATCAGCCCCAGCATTTT. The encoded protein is CASRPKDTQNQPQHF.

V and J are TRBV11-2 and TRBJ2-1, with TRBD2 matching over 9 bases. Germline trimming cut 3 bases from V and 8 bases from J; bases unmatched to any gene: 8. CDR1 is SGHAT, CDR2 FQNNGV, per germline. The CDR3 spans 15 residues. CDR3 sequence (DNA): TGTGCCAGCAGCTTGAGGCTAGCGGGAATGGATGAGCAGTTCTTC. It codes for CASSLRLAGMDEQFF.

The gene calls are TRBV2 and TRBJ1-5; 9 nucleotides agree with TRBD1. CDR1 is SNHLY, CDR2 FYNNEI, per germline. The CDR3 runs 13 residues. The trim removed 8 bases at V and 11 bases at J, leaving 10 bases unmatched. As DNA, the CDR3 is TGTGCCAGCCAGGACAGGGGAGGTGGAGCCCAGCATTTT. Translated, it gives CASQDRGGGAQHF.

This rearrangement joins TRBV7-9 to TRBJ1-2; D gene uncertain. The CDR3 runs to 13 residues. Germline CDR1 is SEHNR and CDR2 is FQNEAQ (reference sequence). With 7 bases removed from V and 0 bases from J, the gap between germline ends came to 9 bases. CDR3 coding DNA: TGTGCCAGCACCAACGCGGCTAACTATGGCTACACCTTC. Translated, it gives CASTNAANYGYTF.

The CDR3 region is CASSPGGSYGSEAFF. CDR3 in DNA: TGCGCCAGCAGCCCGGGGGGATCCTACGGGTCTGAAGCTTTCTTT. The genes are TRBV5-1 and TRBJ1-1; possibly TRBD1 for D (5 bases). V shed 4 bases and J shed 6 bases, with 19 bases lying between them. This CDR3 comprises 15 residues. Looked up from germline, CDR1 is SGHRS and CDR2 is YFSETQ. Variable domain in full (rest from reference TRBV5-1 and TRBJ1-1): KAGVTQTPRYLIKTRGQQVTLSCSPISGHRSVSWYQQTPGQGLQFLFEYFSETQRNKGNFPGRFSGRQFSNSRSEMNVSTLELGDSALYLCASSPGGSYGSEAFFGQGTRLTVV.

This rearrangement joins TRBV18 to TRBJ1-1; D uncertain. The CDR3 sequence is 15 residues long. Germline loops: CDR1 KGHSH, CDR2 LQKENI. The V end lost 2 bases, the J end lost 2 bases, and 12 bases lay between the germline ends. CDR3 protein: CASSPAVLENTEAFF. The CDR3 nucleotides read TGTGCCAGCTCACCAGCCGTCTTAGAAAACACTGAAGCTTTCTTT.

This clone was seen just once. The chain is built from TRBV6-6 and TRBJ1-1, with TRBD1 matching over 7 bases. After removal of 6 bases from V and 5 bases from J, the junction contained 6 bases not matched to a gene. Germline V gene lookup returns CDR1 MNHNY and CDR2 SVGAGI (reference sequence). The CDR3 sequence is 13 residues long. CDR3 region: CASSRGEVTEAFF. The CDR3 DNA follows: TGTGCCAGCAGCAGGGGGGAGGTGACTGAAGCTTTCTTT.

The CDR3 region has the DNA TGCGCCAGCAGCCTACCCTTCCCGGGAGGAACCTACAATGAGCAGTTCTTC. Protein product: CASSLPFPGGTYNEQFF. The chain joins TRBV4-1 to TRBJ2-1; the match to TRBD2 covers 7 bases. The length of the CDR3 is 17 residues. CDR1 and CDR2 (germline): MGHRA, YSYEKL. V trimming: 4 bases; J trimming: 2 bases; junction bases outside the gene matches: 11.

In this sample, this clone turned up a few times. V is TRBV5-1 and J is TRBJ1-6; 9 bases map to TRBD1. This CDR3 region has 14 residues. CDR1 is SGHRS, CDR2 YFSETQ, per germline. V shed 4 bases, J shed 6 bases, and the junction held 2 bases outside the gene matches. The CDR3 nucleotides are TGCGCCAGCAGCCCGGGACAGGGTAATTCACCCCTCCACTTT. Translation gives CASSPGQGNSPLHF.

The CDR3: CASSLGDRALELKLFF. DNA of the CDR3: TGTGCCAGCAGCTTAGGAGACAGGGCCTTAGAGTTAAAACTGTTTTTT. The chain combines TRBV7-9 with TRBJ1-4; TRBD1 matches 7 bases. The CDR3 runs 16 residues. V lost 1 base and J lost 10; bases outside the gene matches: 12. Germline V gene sequence: CDR1 SEHNR, CDR2 FQNEAQ (reference sequence).

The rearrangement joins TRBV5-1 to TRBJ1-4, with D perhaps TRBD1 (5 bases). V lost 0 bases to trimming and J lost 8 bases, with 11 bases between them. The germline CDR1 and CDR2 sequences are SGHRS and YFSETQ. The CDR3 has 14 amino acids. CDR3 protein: CASSLESGREKLFF. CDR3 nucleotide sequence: TGCGCCAGCAGCTTGGAGTCAGGGAGGGAAAAACTGTTTTTT.

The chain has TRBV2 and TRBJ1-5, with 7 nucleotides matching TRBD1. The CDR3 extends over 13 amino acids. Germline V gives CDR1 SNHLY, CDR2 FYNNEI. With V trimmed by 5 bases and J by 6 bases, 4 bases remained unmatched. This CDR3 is CASSFDRAQPQHF. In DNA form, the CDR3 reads TGTGCCAGCAGTTTTGACAGGGCTCAGCCCCAGCATTTT. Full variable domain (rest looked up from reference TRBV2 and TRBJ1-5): EPEVTQTPSHQVTQMGQEVILRCVPISNHLYFYWYRQILGQKVEFLVSFYNNEISEKSEIFDDQFSVERPDGSNFTLKIRSTKLEDSAMYFCASSFDRAQPQHFGDGTRLSIL.

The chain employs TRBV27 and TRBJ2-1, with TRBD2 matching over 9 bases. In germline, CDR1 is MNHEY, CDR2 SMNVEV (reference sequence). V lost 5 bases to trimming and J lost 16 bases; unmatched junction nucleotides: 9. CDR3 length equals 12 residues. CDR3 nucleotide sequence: TGTGCCAGCAGTCGGACCGGGACTAGCATTTTCTTC. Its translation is CASSRTGTSIFF.

In nucleotides, the CDR3 is TGTGCCAGGTCTAGGAAACAGGCGTCCAGGTCCTATAATTCACCCCTCCACTTT. Protein: CARSRKQASRSYNSPLHF. The chain combines TRBV19 with TRBJ1-6; tentatively, D is TRBD1 (5 bases). V lost 9 bases and J 1 base, leaving 22 bases between the germline ends. Germline V lookup: CDR1 LNHDA, CDR2 SQIVND (reference sequence). CDR3 length: 18 amino acids.

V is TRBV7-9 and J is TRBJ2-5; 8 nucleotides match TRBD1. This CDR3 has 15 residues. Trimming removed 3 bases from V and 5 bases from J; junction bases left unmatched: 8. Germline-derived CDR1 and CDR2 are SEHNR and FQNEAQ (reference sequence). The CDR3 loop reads CASSFDRGLMETQYF. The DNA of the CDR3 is TGTGCCAGCAGCTTTGACAGGGGATTGATGGAGACCCAGTACTTC.

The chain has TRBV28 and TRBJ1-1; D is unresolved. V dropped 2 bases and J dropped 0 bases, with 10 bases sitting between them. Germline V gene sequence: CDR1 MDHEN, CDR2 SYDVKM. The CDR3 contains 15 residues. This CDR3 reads CASSLISDVNTEAFF. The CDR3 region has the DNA TGTGCCAGCAGTTTAATTAGCGACGTGAACACTGAAGCTTTCTTT.

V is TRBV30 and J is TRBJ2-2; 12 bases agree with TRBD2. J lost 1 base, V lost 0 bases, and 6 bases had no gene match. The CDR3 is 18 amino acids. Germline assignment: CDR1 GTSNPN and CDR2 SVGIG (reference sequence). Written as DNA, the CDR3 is TGTGCCTGGAGTGTACTGACTAGCGGGAGTTGGAACACCGGGGAGCTGTTTTTT. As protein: CAWSVLTSGSWNTGELFF.

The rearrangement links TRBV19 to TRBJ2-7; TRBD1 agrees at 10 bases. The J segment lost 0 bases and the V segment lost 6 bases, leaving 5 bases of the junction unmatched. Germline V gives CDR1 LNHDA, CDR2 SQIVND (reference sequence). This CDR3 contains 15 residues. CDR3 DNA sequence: TGTGCCAGTAGAGGGGGGACAGGGGCCTCCTACGAGCAGTACTTC. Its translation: CASRGGTGASYEQYF.